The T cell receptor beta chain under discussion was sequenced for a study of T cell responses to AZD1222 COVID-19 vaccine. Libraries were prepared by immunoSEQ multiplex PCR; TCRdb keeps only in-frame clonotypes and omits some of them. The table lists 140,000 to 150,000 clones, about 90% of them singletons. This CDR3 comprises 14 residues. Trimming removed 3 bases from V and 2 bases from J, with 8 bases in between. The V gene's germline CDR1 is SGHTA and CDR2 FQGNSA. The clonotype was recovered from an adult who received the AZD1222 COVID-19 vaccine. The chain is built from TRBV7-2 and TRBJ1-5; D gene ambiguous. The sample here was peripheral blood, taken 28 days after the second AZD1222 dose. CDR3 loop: CASSFTGGNQPQHF. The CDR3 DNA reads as TGTGCCAGCAGCTTTACCGGGGGCAATCAGCCCCAGCATTTT.